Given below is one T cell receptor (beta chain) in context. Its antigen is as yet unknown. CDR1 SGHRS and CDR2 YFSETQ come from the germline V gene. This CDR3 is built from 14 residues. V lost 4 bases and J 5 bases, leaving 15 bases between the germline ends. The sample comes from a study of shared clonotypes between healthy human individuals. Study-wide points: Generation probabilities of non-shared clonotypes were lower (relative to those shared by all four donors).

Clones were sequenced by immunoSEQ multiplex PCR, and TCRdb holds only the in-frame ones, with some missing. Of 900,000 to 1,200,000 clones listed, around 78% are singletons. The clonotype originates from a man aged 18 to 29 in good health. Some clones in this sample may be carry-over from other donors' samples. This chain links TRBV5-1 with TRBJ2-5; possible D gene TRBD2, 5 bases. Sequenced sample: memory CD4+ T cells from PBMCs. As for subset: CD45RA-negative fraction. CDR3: CASSPQPSWETQYF. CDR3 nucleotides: TGCGCCAGCAGCCCCCAACCTAGCTGGGAGACCCAGTACTTC.